Detailed here is one TCR beta chain. This record comes from a study of blood T cell repertoires in COVID-19. Study at large: Researchers got acute and convalescent COVID-19 samples from the United States, Italy and Spain. T cells, B-cell-depleted T cells, or PBMCs provided the cDNA or gDNA that served as material.

Study processing details: Using reference gene primer amplification, nucleated cell counts were estimated. Here immunoSEQ multiplex PCR was the method, and the copy in TCRdb shows in-frame clones only, minus some. For V, J and clone size, that table is used; D and trimming come from the DNA. The sample includes around 100,000 clones, about 91% seen only once; the top ten take less than 4.5%. The sequenced sample was peripheral blood. This TCR was recovered from a human donor in a cohort sampled during active COVID-19.

This CDR3 is CASSILPTANTEAFF. CDR3 sequence (DNA): TGTGCCAGTAGTATACTCCCGACAGCGAACACTGAAGCTTTCTTT. The V gene is TRBV19, the J gene TRBJ1-1; tentative D call: TRBD1 (5 bases). Germline V lookup: CDR1 LNHDA, CDR2 SQIVND (reference sequence). The CDR3 contains 15 residues. V lost 2 bases to trimming and J lost 1 base, with 11 bases between them. Filled out from reference TRBV19 and TRBJ1-1, the complete variable domain reads DGGITQSPKYLFRKEGQNVTLSCEQNLNHDAMYWYRQDPGQGLRLIYYSQIVNDFQKGDIAEGYSVSREKKESFPLTVTSAQKNPTAFYLCASSILPTANTEAFFGQGTRLTVV.